This entry describes one TCR beta chain. The clone's antigen remains unknown. Within one base of it there is no much larger clone, and no base qualities were kept. The library was generated by the immunoSEQ multiplex PCR assay. RNA was extracted from all samples and reverse transcribed into cDNA as template for TCR sequencing. First-strand cDNA was synthesized using SuperScript III with a 2:1 mix of oligo-dT and random hexamers. A synthetic immune receptor repertoire was used to assess amplification bias, and residual bias was removed computationally. The study's processing was this. Raw reads were preprocessed for error removal, and CDR3 was defined according to IMGT conventions as running from the conserved cysteine to phenylalanine. To get clonality, Shannon entropy was normalized by log2 of the number of productive unique TCRs and the result was subtracted from 1. CD4 or CD8 identity of scalp clones was inferred by cross-referencing scalp TCRbeta sequences with sorted blood CD4 and CD8 repertoires. TCRdb retrieved this table from immuneACCESS and kept in-frame rearrangements only. Not all clones are present; in checked studies, unresolved V genes account for under half, and no reason is known for the remainder. The V and J calls and the clone size are those of that table, but D and trimming were determined from the DNA. The sample contains 79,000 or so clones, roughly 66% of them found a single time. Of the sample, 23% is held by the ten largest clones.

This sample stems from a study of CD8+ T cells in alopecia areata (dated by TCRdb to the late 2010s). Background on the whole study: Treated patients were enrolled in an open-label pilot trial of oral tofacitinib at 5 to 10 mg twice daily for moderate-to-severe alopecia areata. Tofacitinib was administered for 6 to 18 months, and 6 months of follow-up off drug were then conducted to assess delayed response and recurrence. Tofacitinib-treated patients had biopsies at baseline and at 4 and 24 weeks of treatment, with a later scalp biopsy in several patients. RNA was extracted with the PAXgene miRNA kit for fixed scalp, the miRNeasy kit for PBMCs, and the RNeasy kit for mouse skin. In humans, TCRbeta sequencing was performed on scalp tissue and on sorted CD4+ and CD8+ peripheral blood T cells from healthy controls and from patients with patchy or totalis/universalis alopecia areata. TCRbeta CDR3 regions were amplified by immunoSEQ multiplex PCR using 35 Vbeta forward and 13 Jbeta reverse primers. In treated patients, disease severity was measured using the SALT score, which gives the percentage of scalp surface area affected. To study T cell clonal expansion in alopecia areata, the researchers applied high-throughput TCRbeta sequencing to both the C3H/HeJ mouse model and human patients. Clonality in the scalp was compared among normal scalp (n=4), patchy alopecia areata scalp (n=8), and alopecia totalis/universalis scalp (n=8).

For this chain, trimming is 5 bases at the V end and 7 bases at the J end, and the number of junction bases without a gene match is 9. As encoded in the germline V gene (reference sequence), CDR1 is SEHNR while CDR2 is FQNEAQ. The CDR3 numbers 15 residues from cysteine through phenylalanine. The sequence is cut down to CDR3 DNA, 45 bases in frame from base 1. The study at large found these results: During tofacitinib treatment, many expanded lesional clones remained in scalp and blood, and this persistence may partly explain relapse after treatment is stopped. Because the treated cohort was small and had only one nonresponder, larger studies are needed to examine links between baseline CD8+ expansion and response. TCR sequences shared between patients were less clear than in mice, possibly partly because of HLA diversity in the patient population. Unlike mouse skin, which is dominated by gammadelta T cells, normal human skin has resident alphabeta T cells that are also sequenced, and this complicates analysis of the scalp TCR repertoire. Scalp clonality and the number of expanded CD8+ clones among the top 100 scalp clones were significantly decreased by tofacitinib. Compared with normal scalp, lesional scalp had higher clonality and more expanded CD8+ clones, particularly in alopecia totalis/universalis, a pattern that suggests antigenic drive.

The sample's time point label, decoded: roughly 24 weeks on oral tofacitinib. The treatment or condition label on this specimen signifies: oral pan-JAK inhibitor, 5-10 mg twice daily. Peripheral blood and lesional scalp punch biopsies were obtained from patients with alopecia areata. PBMCs were separated by density centrifugation and stained for CD3, CD4 and CD8, after which CD4+ and CD8+ T cells were sorted on a FACSAria. The sample was CD8+ T cells sorted from blood, taken at week 24, from a patient treated with tofacitinib. The sequence links TRBV7-9 to TRBJ2-2; 8 nucleotides in the junction match TRBD1. The clonotype originates from a human donor with alopecia areata. The sequence in DNA is TGTGCCAGCAGCCCACGGACAGGGTGGCTCGGGGAGCTGTTTTTT. This sequence encodes CASSPRTGWLGELFF.